This T cell receptor (beta chain) was profiled in a study of T-cell memory formation after mild COVID-19. This clonotype was counted between two and nine times. Its antigen is currently unknown. Libraries for TCRalpha and TCRbeta carried sample barcodes and unique molecular identifiers via 5'RACE. TCRdb re-analysed the 5' RACE reads in MiXCR, keeping a single row per CDR3 protein. The data contain about 440,000 distinct CDR3 sequences, 20% of them seen just once; the ten biggest clones take up roughly 8.4%. Overall study findings and caveats: Among clones peaking at day 37 in the second wave, SARS-CoV-2 specificity remained unconfirmed. Clones contracting day 15 to 85 were balanced CD4/CD8; later expanders leaned CD4+. Pre-infection memory contained some responding clones, which suggested that cross-reactive memory had joined.

The receptor's source is an adult woman who had mild COVID-19 (a few samples of this study predate the infection). Cell type and time point are not known. The sequenced sample was PBMCs or a T cell subset sorted from them (not recorded which).

Here the CDR3 reads CASSSRTSGGGFKETQYF. The CDR3 nucleotides are TGCGCCAGCAGCTCCCGGACTAGCGGGGGAGGCTTTAAAGAGACCCAGTACTTC. The genes are TRBV4-1 and TRBJ2-5; the match to TRBD2 covers 13 bases. This CDR3 spans 18 amino acids. The germline V gene encodes CDR1 MGHRA and CDR2 YSYEKL. J was trimmed by 3 bases and V by 5 bases; bases with no gene match: 12.